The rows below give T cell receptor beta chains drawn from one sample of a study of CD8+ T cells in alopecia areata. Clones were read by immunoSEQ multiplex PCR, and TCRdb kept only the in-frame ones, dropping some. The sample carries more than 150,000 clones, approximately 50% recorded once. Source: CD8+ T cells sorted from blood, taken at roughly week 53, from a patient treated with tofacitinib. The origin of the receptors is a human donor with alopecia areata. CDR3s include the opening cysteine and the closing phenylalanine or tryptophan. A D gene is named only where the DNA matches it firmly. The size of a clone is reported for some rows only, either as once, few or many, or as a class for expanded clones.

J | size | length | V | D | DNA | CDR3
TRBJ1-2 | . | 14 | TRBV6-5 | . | TGTGCCAGCAGACTACTTCGCCGGCGCCTTGGCTACACCTTC | CASRLLRRRLGYTF
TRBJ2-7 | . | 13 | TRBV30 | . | TGTGCCTGGAGTGGGGGACCCCCGGACGAGCAGTACTTC | CAWSGGPPDEQYF
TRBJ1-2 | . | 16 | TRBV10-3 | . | TGTGCCATCAGTGAGTCCGGACAGAATGCAAACTATGGCTACACCTTC | CAISESGQNANYGYTF
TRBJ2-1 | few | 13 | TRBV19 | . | TGTGCCAGTAGCTCCCTAGGGGTAGGTGAGCAGTTCTTC | CASSSLGVGEQFF
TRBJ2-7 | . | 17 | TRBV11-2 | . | TGTGCCAGCAGCTTAAGGGCCGGAACTTTAGAAGACTACGAGCAGTACTTC | CASSLRAGTLEDYEQYF
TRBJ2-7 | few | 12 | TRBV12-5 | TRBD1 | TGTGCTAGTGGCTACGACAGGGACGAGCAGTACTTC | CASGYDRDEQYF
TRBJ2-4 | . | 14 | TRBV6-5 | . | TGTGCCAGCAGTTACGAAGTAGCGGTATACATTCAGTACTTC | CASSYEVAVYIQYF
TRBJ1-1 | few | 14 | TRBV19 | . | TGTGCCAGTAGTATAGACGCGGGGAACACTGAAGCTTTCTTT | CASSIDAGNTEAFF
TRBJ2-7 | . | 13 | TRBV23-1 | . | TGCGCCAGCAGTCCTCCGGGGCGGGACGAGCAGTACTTC | CASSPPGRDEQYF
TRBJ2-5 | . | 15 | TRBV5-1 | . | TGCGCCAGCAGCTTAGCCGGGGCCCACCAAGAGACCCAGTACTTC | CASSLAGAHQETQYF
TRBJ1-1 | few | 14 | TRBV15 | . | TGTGCCACCAGCGTCTCAGGGGAGAACACTGAAGCTTTCTTT | CATSVSGENTEAFF
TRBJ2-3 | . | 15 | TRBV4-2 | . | TGTGCCAGCATGGAGGAATATGGGTTACGAGATACGCAGTATTTT | CASMEEYGLRDTQYF
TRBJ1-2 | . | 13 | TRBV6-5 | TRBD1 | TGTGCCAGCACGGGACAGGGGTTCTATGGCTACACCTTC | CASTGQGFYGYTF
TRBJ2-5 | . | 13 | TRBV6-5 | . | TGTGCCACCAGTCTCGACGGAGAAGAGACCCAGTACTTC | CATSLDGEETQYF
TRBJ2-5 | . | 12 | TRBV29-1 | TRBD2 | TGCAGCGCCGTTCGGGGGGTGGAGACCCAGTACTTC | CSAVRGVETQYF
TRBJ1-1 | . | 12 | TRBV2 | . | TGTGCCAGCATAATCACAGGGATTGAAGCTTTCTTT | CASIITGIEAFF
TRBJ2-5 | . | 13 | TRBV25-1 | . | TGTGCCAGCAGTGCAGGCGTCCAAGAGACCCAGTACTTC | CASSAGVQETQYF
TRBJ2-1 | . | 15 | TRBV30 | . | TGTGCCTGGAGTGTACCGGGGAGCTCCTACAATGAGCAGTTCTTC | CAWSVPGSSYNEQFF
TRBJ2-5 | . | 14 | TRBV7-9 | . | TGTGCCAGCAGCTTTAGGGGTCCCCAAGAGACCCAGTACTTC | CASSFRGPQETQYF
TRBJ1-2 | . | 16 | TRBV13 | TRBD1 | TGTGCCAGCAGCTTAGAAAATACAGGGGGCGACTATGGCTACACCTTC | CASSLENTGGDYGYTF
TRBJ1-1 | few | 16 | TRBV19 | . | TGTGCCACCACCGCCGGGGCAGGTCAACTCGACACTGAAGCTTTCTTT | CATTAGAGQLDTEAFF
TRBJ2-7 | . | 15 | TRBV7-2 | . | TGTGCCAGCAGCAAAAGGACAGTAGTAAGGTCCGAGCAGTACTTC | CASSKRTVVRSEQYF
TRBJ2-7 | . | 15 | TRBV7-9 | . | TGTGCCAGCAGCCCAGACATAAACCTTTCCTACGAGCAGTACTTC | CASSPDINLSYEQYF
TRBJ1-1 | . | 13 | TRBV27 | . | TGTGCCAGCAGTTTATTGGGCAGGACTGAAGCTTTCTTT | CASSLLGRTEAFF
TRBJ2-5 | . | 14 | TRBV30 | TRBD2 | TGTGCCTGGAGAATAGCGGGGGGGCTTGAGACCCAGTACTTC | CAWRIAGGLETQYF
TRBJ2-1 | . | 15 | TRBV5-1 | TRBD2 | TGCGCCAGCAGCTTAGCTAGCGGGTCCTACAATGAGCAGTTCTTC | CASSLASGSYNEQFF
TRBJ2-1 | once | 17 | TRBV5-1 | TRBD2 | TGCGCCAGCAGCTTGGCCGGACTAGCGGGGGCCCAAGGGGAGCAGTTCTTC | CASSLAGLAGAQGEQFF